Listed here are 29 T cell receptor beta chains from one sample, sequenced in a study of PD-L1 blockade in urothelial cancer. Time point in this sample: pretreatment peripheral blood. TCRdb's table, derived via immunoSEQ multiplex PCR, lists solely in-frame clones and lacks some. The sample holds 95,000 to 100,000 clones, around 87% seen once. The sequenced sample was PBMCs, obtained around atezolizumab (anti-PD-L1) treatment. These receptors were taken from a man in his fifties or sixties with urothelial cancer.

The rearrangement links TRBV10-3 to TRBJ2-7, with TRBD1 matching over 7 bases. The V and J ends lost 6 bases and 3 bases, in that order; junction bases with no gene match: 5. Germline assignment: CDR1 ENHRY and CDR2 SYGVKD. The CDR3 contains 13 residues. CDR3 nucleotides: TGTGCCATCAGCCGGGACAGTGGCTACGAGCAGTACTTC. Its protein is CAISRDSGYEQYF.

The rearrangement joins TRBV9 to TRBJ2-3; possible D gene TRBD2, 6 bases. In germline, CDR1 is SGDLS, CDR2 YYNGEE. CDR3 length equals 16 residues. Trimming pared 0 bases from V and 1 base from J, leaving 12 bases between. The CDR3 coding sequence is TGTGCCAGCAGCGTAGGTGCGCGGGGTGGCACAGATACGCAGTATTTT. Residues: CASSVGARGGTDTQYF.

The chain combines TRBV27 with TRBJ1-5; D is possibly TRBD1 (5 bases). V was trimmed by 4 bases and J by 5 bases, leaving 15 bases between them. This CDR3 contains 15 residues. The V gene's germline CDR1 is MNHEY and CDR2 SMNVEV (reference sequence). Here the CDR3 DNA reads TGTGCCAGCAGTTCCCAAGGCAGGGCAGATCAGCCCCAGCATTTT. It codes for CASSSQGRADQPQHF.

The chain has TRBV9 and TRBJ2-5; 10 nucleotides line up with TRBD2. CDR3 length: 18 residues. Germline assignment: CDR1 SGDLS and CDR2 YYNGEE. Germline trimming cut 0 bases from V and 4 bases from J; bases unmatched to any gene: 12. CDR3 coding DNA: TGTGCCAGCAGCGTAGCTCCTAGCGGGGGACTGGGCAGAGAGACCCAGTACTTC. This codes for CASSVAPSGGLGRETQYF.

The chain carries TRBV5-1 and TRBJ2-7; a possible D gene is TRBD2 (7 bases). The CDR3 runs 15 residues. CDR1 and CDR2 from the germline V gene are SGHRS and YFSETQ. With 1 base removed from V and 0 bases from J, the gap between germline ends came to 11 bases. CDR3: CASSLSRGASYEQYF. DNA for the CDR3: TGCGCCAGCAGCTTGTCCCGGGGGGCCTCCTACGAGCAGTACTTC. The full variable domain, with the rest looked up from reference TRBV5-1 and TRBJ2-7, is KAGVTQTPRYLIKTRGQQVTLSCSPISGHRSVSWYQQTPGQGLQFLFEYFSETQRNKGNFPGRFSGRQFSNSRSEMNVSTLELGDSALYLCASSLSRGASYEQYFGPGTRLTVT.

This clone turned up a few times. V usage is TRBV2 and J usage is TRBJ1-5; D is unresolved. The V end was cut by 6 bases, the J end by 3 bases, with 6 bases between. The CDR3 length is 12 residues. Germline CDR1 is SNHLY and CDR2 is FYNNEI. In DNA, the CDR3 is TGTGCCAGCAGGAGGGTCAATCAGCCCCAGCATTTT. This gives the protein CASRRVNQPQHF.

The CDR3, as DNA: TGTGCCAGCAGCTTAACGACAGACACTGAAGCTTTCTTT. Residues: CASSLTTDTEAFF. This chain uses TRBV7-6 with TRBJ1-1; D might be TRBD1 (5 bases). This CDR3 has 13 residues. Per germline, CDR1 SGHVS and CDR2 FNYEAQ. Between the trimmed V and J ends, which lost 2 bases and 3 bases, there was a span of 7 bases.

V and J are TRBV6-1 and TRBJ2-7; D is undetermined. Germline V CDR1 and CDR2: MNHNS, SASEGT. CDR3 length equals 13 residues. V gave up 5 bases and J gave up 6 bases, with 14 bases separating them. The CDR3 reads CASSRYLGAEQYF. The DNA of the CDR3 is TGTGCCAGCAGTAGATACCTGGGCGCCGAGCAGTACTTC.

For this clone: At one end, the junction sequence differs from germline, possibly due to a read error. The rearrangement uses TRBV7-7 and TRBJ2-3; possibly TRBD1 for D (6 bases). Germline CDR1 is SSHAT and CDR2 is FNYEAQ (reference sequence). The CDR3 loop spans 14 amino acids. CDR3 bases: TGTGCTAGCAGCTCGAGGACAGGCACAGATACGCAGTATTTT. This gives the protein CASSSRTGTDTQYF.

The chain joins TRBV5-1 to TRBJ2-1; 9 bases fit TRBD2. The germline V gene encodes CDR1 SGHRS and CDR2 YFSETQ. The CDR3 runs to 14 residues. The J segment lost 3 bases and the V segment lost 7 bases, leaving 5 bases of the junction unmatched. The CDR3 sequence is CASGRGGFYNEQFF. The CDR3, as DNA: TGCGCCAGCGGGCGGGGGGGCTTCTACAATGAGCAGTTCTTC. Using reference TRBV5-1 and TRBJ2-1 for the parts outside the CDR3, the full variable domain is KAGVTQTPRYLIKTRGQQVTLSCSPISGHRSVSWYQQTPGQGLQFLFEYFSETQRNKGNFPGRFSGRQFSNSRSEMNVSTLELGDSALYLCASGRGGFYNEQFFGPGTRLTVL.

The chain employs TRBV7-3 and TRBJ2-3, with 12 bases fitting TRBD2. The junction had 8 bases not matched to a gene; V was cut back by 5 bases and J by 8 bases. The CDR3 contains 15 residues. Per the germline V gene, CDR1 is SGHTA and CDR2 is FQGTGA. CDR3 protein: CASSPTSGSGTTQYF. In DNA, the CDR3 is TGTGCCAGCAGCCCGACTAGCGGGAGTGGAACTACGCAGTATTTT.

In nucleotides, the CDR3 is TGTGCCAGTAGACTTGGGTCCACCGGGGAGCTGTTTTTT. Translated, it gives CASRLGSTGELFF. The rearrangement uses TRBV27 and TRBJ2-2; D gene ambiguous. The CDR3 consists of 13 residues. Germline CDR1 reads MNHEY; CDR2 reads SMNVEV (reference sequence). Trimming shortened V by 9 bases and J by 4 bases, and 12 bases separated the two germline ends.

The CDR3 nucleotides are TGCAGCGGTCCCGGGACAGGGGGCCGAAATGAGCAGTTCTTC. Protein: CSGPGTGGRNEQFF. The genes are TRBV29-1 and TRBJ2-1, with 12 bases that match TRBD1. This CDR3 region has 14 residues. With V trimmed by 7 bases and J by 7 bases, 8 bases remained unmatched. Germline loops: CDR1 SQVTM, CDR2 ANQGSEA.

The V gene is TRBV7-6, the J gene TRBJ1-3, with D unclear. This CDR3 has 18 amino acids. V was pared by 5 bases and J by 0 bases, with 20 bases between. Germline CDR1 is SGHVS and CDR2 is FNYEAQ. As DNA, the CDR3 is TGTGCCAGCAGCGCCGTCCCGCAGGCAGGAACCTCTGGAAACACCATATATTTT. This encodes CASSAVPQAGTSGNTIYF. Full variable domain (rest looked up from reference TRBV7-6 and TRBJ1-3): GAGVSQSPRYKVTKRGQDVALRCDPISGHVSLYWYRQALGQGPEFLTYFNYEAQQDKSGLPNDRFSAERPEGSISTLTIQRTEQRDSAMYRCASSAVPQAGTSGNTIYFGEGSWLTVV.

CDR3 protein: CASSWDSSSYNEQFF. In DNA, the CDR3 is TGTGCCAGCAGCTGGGACAGTTCCTCCTACAATGAGCAGTTCTTC. The chain combines TRBV7-3 with TRBJ2-1; 7 bases are shared with TRBD1. J was trimmed by 0 bases and V by 4 bases; bases with no gene match: 3. The germline gives CDR1 SGHTA, CDR2 FQGTGA. The CDR3 is 15 residues long.

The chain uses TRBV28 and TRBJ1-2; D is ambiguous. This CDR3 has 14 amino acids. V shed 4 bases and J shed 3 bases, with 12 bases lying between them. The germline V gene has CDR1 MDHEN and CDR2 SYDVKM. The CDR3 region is CASSSGSAYYGYTF. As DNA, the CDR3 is TGTGCCAGCAGTTCCGGGTCAGCATACTATGGCTACACCTTC.

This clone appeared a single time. The CDR3 DNA sequence: TGCAGTGCTACCAGCGCCGAGCAGTACTTC. This encodes CSATSAEQYF. V gene TRBV20-1 combines with J gene TRBJ2-7; no clear D gene. This CDR3 is 10 amino acids long. The germline V and J ends were trimmed by 4 bases and 6 bases, with 7 bases remaining between them. Germline CDR1 and CDR2: DFQATT and SNEGSKA (reference sequence).

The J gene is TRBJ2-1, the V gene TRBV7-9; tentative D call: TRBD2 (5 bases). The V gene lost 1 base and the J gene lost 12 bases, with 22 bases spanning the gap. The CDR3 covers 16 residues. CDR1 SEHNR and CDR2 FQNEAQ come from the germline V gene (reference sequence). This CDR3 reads CASSLVQNPMRAVQFF. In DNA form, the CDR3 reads TGTGCCAGCAGCTTAGTGCAGAACCCCATGAGGGCAGTGCAGTTCTTC.

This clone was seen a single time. The CDR3 DNA sequence: TGTGCCAGCAGCGCCTCTATAGGGGACTATGGCTACACCTTC. It codes for CASSASIGDYGYTF. The V gene is TRBV9, the J gene TRBJ1-2; D perhaps matches TRBD1 (5 bases). Germline-derived CDR1 and CDR2 are SGDLS and YYNGEE. This CDR3 contains 14 residues. The ends were cut back, 3 bases at V and 3 bases at J, with 12 bases in the middle.

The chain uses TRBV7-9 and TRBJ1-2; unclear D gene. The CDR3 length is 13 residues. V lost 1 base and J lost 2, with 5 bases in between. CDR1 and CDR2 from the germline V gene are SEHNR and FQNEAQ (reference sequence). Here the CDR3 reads CASSLGGNYGYTF. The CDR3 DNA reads TGTGCCAGCAGCTTAGGAGGGAACTATGGCTACACCTTC.

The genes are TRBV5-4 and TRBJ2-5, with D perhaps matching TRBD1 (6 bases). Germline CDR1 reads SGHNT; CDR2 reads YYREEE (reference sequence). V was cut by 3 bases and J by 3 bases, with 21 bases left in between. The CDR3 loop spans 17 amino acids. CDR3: CASSSLKLGTSKETQYF. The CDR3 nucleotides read TGTGCCAGCAGCTCGTTGAAACTCGGGACATCTAAAGAGACCCAGTACTTC.

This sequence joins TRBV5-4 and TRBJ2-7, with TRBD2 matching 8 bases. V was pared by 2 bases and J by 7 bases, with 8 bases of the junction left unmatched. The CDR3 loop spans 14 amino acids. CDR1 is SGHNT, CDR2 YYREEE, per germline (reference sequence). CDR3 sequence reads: CASSLPGGLGEQYF. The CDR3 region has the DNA TGTGCCAGCAGCTTACCGGGGGGGCTTGGGGAGCAGTACTTC.

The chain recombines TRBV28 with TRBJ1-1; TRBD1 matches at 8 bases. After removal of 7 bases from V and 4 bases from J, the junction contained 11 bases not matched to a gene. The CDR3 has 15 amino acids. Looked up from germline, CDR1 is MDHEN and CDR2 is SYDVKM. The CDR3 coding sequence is TGTGCCAGCACCATATCCCAGGGGGCCAGCACTGAAGCTTTCTTT. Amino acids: CASTISQGASTEAFF.

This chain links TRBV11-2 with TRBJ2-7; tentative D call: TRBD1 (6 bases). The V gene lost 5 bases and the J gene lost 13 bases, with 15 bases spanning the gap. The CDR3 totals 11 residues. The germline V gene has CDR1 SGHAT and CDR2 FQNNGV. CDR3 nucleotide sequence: TGTGCCAGCAGCCGAGGGGCAGGGGTTTACTTC. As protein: CASSRGAGVYF. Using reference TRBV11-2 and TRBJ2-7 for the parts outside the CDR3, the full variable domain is EAGVAQSPRYKIIEKRQSVAFWCNPISGHATLYWYQQILGQGPKLLIQFQNNGVVDDSQLPKDRFSAERLKGVDSTLKIQPAKLEDSAVYLCASSRGAGVYFGPGTRLTVT.

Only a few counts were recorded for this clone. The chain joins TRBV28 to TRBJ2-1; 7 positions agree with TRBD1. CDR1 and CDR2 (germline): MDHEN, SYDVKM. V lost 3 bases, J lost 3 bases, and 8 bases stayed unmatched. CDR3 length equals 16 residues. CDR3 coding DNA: TGTGCCAGCAGTTTTTCGGTACAGGGGAACTACAATGAGCAGTTCTTC. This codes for CASSFSVQGNYNEQFF.

The CDR3: CASSLLNRELGNQPQHF. For the CDR3, the DNA is TGTGCCAGCAGCTTACTAAACAGGGAATTAGGCAATCAGCCCCAGCATTTT. V is TRBV7-2 and J is TRBJ1-5, with a tentative D call TRBD1 (6 bases). V was trimmed by 2 bases and J by 2 bases, leaving 16 bases between them. From germline, CDR1 is SGHTA and CDR2 FQGNSA. CDR3 length: 17 amino acids.

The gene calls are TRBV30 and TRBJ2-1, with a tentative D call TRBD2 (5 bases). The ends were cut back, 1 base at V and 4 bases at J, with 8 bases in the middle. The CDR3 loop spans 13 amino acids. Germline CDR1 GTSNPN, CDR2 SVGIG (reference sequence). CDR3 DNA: TGTGCCTGGAGTGGAGCGGCGTACAATGAGCAGTTCTTC. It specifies CAWSGAAYNEQFF.

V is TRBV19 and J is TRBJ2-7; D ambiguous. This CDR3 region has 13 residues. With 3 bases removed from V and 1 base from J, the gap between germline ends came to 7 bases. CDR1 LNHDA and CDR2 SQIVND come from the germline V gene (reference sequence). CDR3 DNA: TGTGCCAGTAGTATGGCGGTATCCTACGAGCAGTACTTC. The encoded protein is CASSMAVSYEQYF.

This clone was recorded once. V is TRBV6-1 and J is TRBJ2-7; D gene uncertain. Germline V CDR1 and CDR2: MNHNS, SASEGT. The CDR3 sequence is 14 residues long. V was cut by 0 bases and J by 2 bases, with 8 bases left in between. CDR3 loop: CASSEAVQTYEQYF. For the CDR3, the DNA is TGTGCCAGCAGTGAAGCGGTACAAACCTACGAGCAGTACTTC.